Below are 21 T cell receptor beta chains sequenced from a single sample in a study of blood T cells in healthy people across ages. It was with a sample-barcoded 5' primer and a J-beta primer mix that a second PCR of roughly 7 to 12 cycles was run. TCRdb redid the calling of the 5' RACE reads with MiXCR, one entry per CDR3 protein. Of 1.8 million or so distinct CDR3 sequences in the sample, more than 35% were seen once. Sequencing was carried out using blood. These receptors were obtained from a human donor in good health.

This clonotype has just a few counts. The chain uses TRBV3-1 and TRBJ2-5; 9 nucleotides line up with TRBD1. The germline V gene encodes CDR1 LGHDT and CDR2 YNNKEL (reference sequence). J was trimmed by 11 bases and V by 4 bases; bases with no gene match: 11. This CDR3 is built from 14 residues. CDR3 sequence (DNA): TGTGCCAGCAGCCGTTCCGGGACAGGGAAGGAGCAGTACTTC. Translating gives CASSRSGTGKEQYF.

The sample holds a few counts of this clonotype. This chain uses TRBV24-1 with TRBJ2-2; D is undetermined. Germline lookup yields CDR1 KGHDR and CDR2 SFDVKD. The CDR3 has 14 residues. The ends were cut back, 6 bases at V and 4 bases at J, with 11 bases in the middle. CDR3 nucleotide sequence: TGTGCCACCAGTCCCACAGCTCCCACCGGGGAGCTGTTTTTT. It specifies CATSPTAPTGELFF.

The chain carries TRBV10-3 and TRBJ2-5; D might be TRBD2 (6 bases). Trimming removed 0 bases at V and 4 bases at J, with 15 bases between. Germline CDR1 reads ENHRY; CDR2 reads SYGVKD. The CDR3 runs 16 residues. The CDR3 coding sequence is TGTGCCATCAGTGAGTCGGTTGGCGGGGAAGGAGAGACCCAGTACTTC. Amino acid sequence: CAISESVGGEGETQYF.

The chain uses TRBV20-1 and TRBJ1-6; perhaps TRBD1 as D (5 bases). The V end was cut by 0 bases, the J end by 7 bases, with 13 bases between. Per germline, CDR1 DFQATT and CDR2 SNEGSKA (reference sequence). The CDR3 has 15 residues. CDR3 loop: CSARDRGTGNSPLHF. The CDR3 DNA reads TGCAGTGCTAGAGATCGGGGGACGGGGAATTCACCCCTCCACTTT.

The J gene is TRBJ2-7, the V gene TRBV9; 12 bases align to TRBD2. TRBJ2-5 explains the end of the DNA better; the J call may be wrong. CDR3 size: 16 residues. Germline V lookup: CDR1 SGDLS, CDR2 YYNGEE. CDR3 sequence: CASSGTSGGTYETQYF. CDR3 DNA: TGTGCCAGCAGCGGTACTAGCGGGGGGACGTATGAGACCCAGTACTTC.

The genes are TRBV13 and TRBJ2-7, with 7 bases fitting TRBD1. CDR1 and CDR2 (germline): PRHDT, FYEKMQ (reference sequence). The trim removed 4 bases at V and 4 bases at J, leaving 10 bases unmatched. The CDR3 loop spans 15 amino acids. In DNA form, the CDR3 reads TGTGCCAGCAGCTCCAACCGAAGACAGGGATACGAGCAGTACTTC. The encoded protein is CASSSNRRQGYEQYF.

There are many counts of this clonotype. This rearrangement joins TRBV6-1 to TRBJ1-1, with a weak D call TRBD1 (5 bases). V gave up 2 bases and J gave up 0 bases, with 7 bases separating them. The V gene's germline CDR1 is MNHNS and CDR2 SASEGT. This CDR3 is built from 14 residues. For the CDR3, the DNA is TGTGCCAGCAGTGAACAGGGATTGAACACTGAAGCTTTCTTT. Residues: CASSEQGLNTEAFF.

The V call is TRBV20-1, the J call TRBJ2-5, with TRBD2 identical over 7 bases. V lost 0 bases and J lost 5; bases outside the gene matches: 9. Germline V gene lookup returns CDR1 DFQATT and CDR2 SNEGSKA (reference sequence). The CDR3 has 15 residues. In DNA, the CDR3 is TGCAGTGCTAGAGACCGAGGGGCGGGGGTGGAGACCCAGTACTTC. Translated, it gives CSARDRGAGVETQYF.

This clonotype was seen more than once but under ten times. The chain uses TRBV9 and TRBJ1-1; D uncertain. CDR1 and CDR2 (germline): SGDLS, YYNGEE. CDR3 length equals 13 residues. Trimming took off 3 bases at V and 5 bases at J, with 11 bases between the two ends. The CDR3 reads CASSGDQGTEAFF. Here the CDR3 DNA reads TGTGCCAGCAGCGGCGACCAAGGGACTGAAGCTTTCTTT.

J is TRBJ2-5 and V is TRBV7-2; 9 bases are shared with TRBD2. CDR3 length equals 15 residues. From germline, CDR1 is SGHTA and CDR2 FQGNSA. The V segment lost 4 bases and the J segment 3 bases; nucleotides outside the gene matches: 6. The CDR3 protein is CASSSRASGEETQYF. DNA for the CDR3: TGTGCCAGCAGCTCGAGGGCTAGCGGGGAAGAGACCCAGTACTTC.

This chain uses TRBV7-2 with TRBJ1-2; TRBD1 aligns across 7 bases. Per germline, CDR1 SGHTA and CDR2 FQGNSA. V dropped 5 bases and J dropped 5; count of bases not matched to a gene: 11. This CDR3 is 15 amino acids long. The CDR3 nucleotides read TGTGCCAGCAGCCCCCGGACAGGAGAGGGGTATGGCTACACCTTC. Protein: CASSPRTGEGYGYTF.

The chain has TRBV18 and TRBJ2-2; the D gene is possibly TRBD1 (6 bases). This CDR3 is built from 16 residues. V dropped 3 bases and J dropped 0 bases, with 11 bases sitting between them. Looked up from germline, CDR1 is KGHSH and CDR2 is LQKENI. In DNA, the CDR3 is TGTGCCAGCTCACCGAGGGGGACAACGAACACCGGGGAGCTGTTTTTT. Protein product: CASSPRGTTNTGELFF.

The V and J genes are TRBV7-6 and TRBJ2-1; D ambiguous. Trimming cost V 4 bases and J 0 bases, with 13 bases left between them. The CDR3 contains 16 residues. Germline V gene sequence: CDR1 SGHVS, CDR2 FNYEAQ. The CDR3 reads CASSSLGRVSYNEQFF. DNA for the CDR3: TGTGCCAGCAGCTCCCTTGGACGGGTCTCCTACAATGAGCAGTTCTTC.

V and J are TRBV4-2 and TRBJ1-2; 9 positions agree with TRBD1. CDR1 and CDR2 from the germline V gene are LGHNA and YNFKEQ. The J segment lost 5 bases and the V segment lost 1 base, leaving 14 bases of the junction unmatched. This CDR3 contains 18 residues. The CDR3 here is CASSQGSRTGDLSYGYTF. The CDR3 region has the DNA TGTGCCAGCAGCCAAGGGAGTCGGACAGGGGACCTAAGTTATGGCTACACCTTC.

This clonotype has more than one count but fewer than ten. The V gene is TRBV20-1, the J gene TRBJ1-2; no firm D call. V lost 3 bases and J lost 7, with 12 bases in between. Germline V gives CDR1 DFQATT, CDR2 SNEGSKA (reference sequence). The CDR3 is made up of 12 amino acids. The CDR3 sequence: CSASPPLRGYTF. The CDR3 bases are TGCAGTGCTAGCCCCCCACTTCGTGGCTACACCTTC.

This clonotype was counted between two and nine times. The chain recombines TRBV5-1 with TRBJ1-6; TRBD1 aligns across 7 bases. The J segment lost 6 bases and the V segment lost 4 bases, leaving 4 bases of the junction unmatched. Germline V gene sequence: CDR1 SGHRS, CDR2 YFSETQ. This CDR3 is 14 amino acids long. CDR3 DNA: TGCGCCAGCAGCCGGGACAGATTTAATTCACCCCTCCACTTT. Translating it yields CASSRDRFNSPLHF.

CDR3 sequence: CASSQEGTGGHGYTF. Written as DNA, the CDR3 is TGTGCCAGCAGTCAGGAGGGGACAGGGGGTCATGGCTACACCTTC. J is TRBJ1-2 and V is TRBV6-4, with 11 bases lining up with TRBD1. Germline CDR1 MRHNA, CDR2 SNTAGT. The CDR3 contains 15 residues. J gave up 6 bases and V 5 bases, and 8 bases lay outside the gene matches.

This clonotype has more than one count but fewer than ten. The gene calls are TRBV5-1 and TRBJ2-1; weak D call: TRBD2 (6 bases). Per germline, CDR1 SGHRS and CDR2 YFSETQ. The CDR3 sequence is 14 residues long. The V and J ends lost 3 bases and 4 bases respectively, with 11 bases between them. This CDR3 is CASSSNSGYNEQFF. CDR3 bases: TGCGCCAGCAGCTCGAATAGCGGATACAATGAGCAGTTCTTC.

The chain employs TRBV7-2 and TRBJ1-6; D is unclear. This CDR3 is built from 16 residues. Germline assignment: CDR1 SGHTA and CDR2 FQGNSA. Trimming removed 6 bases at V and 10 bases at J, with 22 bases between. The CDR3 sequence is CASSQNSIGVRSPLHF. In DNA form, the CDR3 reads TGTGCCAGCAGTCAAAACAGCATCGGGGTGCGGTCACCCCTCCACTTT.

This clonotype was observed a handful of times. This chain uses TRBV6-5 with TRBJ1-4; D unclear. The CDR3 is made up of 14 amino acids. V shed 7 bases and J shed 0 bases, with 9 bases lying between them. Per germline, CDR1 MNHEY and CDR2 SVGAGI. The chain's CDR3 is CASTHSATNEKLFF. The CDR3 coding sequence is TGTGCCAGCACTCACAGTGCAACTAATGAAAAACTGTTTTTT.

The DNA of the CDR3 is TGTGCCAGCAGCTTTTCATACACAGATACGCAGTATTTT. This translates into CASSFSYTDTQYF. This chain joins TRBV7-2 and TRBJ2-3, with D uncertain. The V and J ends lost 3 bases and 2 bases respectively, with 6 bases between them. CDR3 length: 13 amino acids. The V gene's germline CDR1 is SGHTA and CDR2 FQGNSA.